Each of the 11 T cell receptor beta chains below was sequenced from the same sample in a study of T cell changes during pregnancy in multiple sclerosis (dated by TCRdb to between 2017 and 2020). Libraries were constructed by the immunoSEQ multiplex PCR assay. Here the immuneACCESS table is served through TCRdb, limited to in-frame sequences with V and J called. Missing clones are a known gap in these copies; in checked studies unresolved V genes cover under half, and the rest lacks a known reason. The sample profile shows 80,000 to 100,000 clones; roughly 92% of them were found once. 2.6% of the sample is taken by the ten largest. The source material was peripheral blood, sampled in the first trimester of pregnancy. The receptors come from a female donor with multiple sclerosis, enrolled in a pregnancy study.

V and J are TRBV28 and TRBJ2-5; TRBD2 matches at 9 bases. CDR1 is MDHEN and CDR2 is SYDVKM in the germline V gene. J lost 7 bases, V lost 6 bases, and 18 bases had no gene match. The CDR3 contains 17 residues. In DNA, the CDR3 is TGTGCCAGCAGCCGCGGCGGGAGGGTCTCCCGTATATGGACCCAGTACTTC. It specifies CASSRGGRVSRIWTQYF.

V and J are TRBV18 and TRBJ1-5; possibly TRBD1 for D (5 bases). Germline V CDR1 and CDR2: KGHSH, LQKENI. This CDR3 is built from 14 residues. The V gene lost 6 bases and the J gene lost 2 bases, with 11 bases spanning the gap. CDR3 DNA sequence: TGTGCCAGCTCTCAGGGATTCGGCAATCAGCCCCAGCATTTT. Translated, it gives CASSQGFGNQPQHF.

This chain connects TRBV7-2 to TRBJ1-2, with D perhaps TRBD1 (6 bases). Per the germline V gene, CDR1 is SGHTA and CDR2 is FQGNSA. The CDR3 sequence is 18 residues long. V lost 0 bases to trimming and J lost 4 bases, with 21 bases between them. CDR3 in amino acids: CASSLAGPLGGLIYGYTF. The DNA for the CDR3 is TGTGCCAGCAGCTTAGCGGGCCCCCTCGGGGGGCTGATCTATGGCTACACCTTC.

The CDR3 coding sequence is TGTGCCAGCAGCCCCACCGGGAACGATAATCAGCCCCAGCATTTT. This sequence encodes CASSPTGNDNQPQHF. The chain couples TRBV7-9 to TRBJ1-5; D is uncertain. Trimming pared 5 bases from V and 4 bases from J, leaving 15 bases between. CDR1 is SEHNR and CDR2 is FQNEAQ in the germline V gene (reference sequence). The CDR3 has 15 residues.

This chain uses TRBV7-2 with TRBJ1-2; 8 positions match TRBD1. J was trimmed by 4 bases and V by 4 bases; bases with no gene match: 8. The CDR3 runs 15 residues. Looked up from germline, CDR1 is SGHTA and CDR2 is FQGNSA. DNA for the CDR3: TGTGCCAGCAGCTCGACAGGGGTGCCTACCTATGGCTACACCTTC. Translated, it gives CASSSTGVPTYGYTF.

The gene calls are TRBV5-1 and TRBJ2-1, with 15 bases that match TRBD2. J lost 6 bases, V lost 4 bases, and 2 bases had no gene match. This CDR3 contains 15 residues. Looked up from germline, CDR1 is SGHRS and CDR2 is YFSETQ. Here the CDR3 reads CASSTGLAGGNEQFF. CDR3 sequence (DNA): TGCGCCAGCAGCACGGGACTAGCGGGAGGCAATGAGCAGTTCTTC.

The chain is built from TRBV15 and TRBJ1-1; D remains ambiguous. Germline V gene sequence: CDR1 LNHNV, CDR2 YYDKDF (reference sequence). V was shortened by 0 bases and J by 7 bases, with 12 bases between the two germline ends. There are 14 residues in the CDR3. CDR3 protein: CATSREGRPVEAFF. CDR3 coding DNA: TGTGCCACCAGCAGAGAGGGGAGGCCGGTTGAAGCTTTCTTT.

This chain connects TRBV4-1 to TRBJ1-5; unclear D gene. This CDR3 has 15 residues. V lost 2 bases, J lost 4 bases, and 12 bases lay in between. Germline V gene data show CDR1 as MGHRA and CDR2 as YSYEKL. The CDR3 DNA sequence: TGCGCCAGCAGCCAACGTCTCCAAGCAAATCAGCCCCAGCATTTT. This codes for CASSQRLQANQPQHF.

The chain employs TRBV7-9 and TRBJ1-1, with D hard to call. Between the trimmed V and J ends, which lost 6 bases and 4 bases, there was a span of 12 bases. This CDR3 has 13 residues. CDR1 is SEHNR and CDR2 is FQNEAQ in the germline V gene (reference sequence). The CDR3 region has the DNA TGTGCCAGCAGGGAGGGTGGCGGCACTGAAGCTTTCTTT. This gives the protein CASREGGGTEAFF. The full variable domain, rest sourced from reference TRBV7-9 and TRBJ1-1, is DTGVSQNPRHKITKRGQNVTFRCDPISEHNRLYWYRQTLGQGPEFLTYFQNEAQLEKSRLLSDRFSAERPKGSFSTLEIQRTEQGDSAMYLCASREGGGTEAFFGQGTRLTVV.

J is TRBJ1-1 and V is TRBV7-2, with no clear D. Trimming shortened V by 8 bases and J by 0 bases, and 16 bases separated the two germline ends. CDR1 and CDR2 from the germline V gene are SGHTA and FQGNSA. The CDR3 is made up of 15 amino acids. The CDR3 protein is CASLSGGALNTEAFF. The CDR3 DNA follows: TGTGCCAGCCTCAGTGGAGGCGCACTGAACACTGAAGCTTTCTTT.

The V and J genes are TRBV4-1 and TRBJ2-1; possibly TRBD2 for D (6 bases). The germline V gene encodes CDR1 MGHRA and CDR2 YSYEKL. Deletions cut 2 bases from V and 5 bases from J, with 13 bases between. CDR3 length: 15 residues. CDR3 in amino acids: CASSQRELGDNEQFF. The CDR3 coding sequence is TGCGCCAGCAGCCAACGGGAGTTAGGGGACAATGAGCAGTTCTTC.